Below, one T cell receptor (beta chain) is given with its context. Its antigen is still unknown. Within one base of it there is no much larger clone, and no base qualities were kept. This specimen belongs to a study of shared clonotypes between healthy human individuals (dated by TCRdb to the early 2020s). Describing the broader study: Three men and a couple of women, aged 18 to 49 years, made up the cohort. Leukapheresis yielded between about 0.8 and 9.5 billion PBMCs per donor. Per donor, three plates each were used for CD4 naive and CD4 memory, two for CD8 naive, and one for CD8 memory. The study deeply sequenced blood TCR repertoires of about five healthy adults to estimate repertoire size and the extent of clonotype sharing between individuals. Libraries were prepared and TCR repertoires were sequenced by different laboratories using diverse techniques, in order to increase sequencing depth and limit assay-specific biases. What the research found in general, with its limitations: Compared with non-shared clonotypes, the clonotypes found in all four sorted-subset donors had higher generation probabilities. Based on pairwise subsampling, the degree of clonotype sharing among donors was expected to be affected by sequencing depth. About 4.5% of naive CD4, 3.5% of naive CD8, approximately 2% of memory CD4, and 0.4% of memory CD8 clonotypes were shared across several donors. Sampling was restricted to blood, and TCR repertoires in tissues likely differ from the TCR repertoires found in blood. The small number of donors limited the genetic and exposure-history diversity represented. Estimated clonotype richness was generally larger for naive than for memory subsets. Rarefaction of sorted-subset datasets indicated incomplete sequencing despite the large sequencing depth.

The CDR3, from cysteine to phenylalanine, totals 13 residues. Only the CDR3 DNA is retained, 39 bases long and in frame from the first base. Sequences SQVTM (CDR1) and ANQGSEA (CDR2) are obtained from the germline V gene. Trimming accounts for 4 bases at V and 8 bases at J, while the number of junction bases matched to no gene is 6. TCR CDR3 regions were amplified from genomic DNA by multiplex PCR using the deep immunoSEQ assay. For each cell subset, the extracted genomic DNA was distributed evenly across all wells of several immunoSEQ 96-well plates, and each plate served as one replicate. For sorted subsets, around 0.2 ug of genomic DNA, equivalent to 30,000 or so T cell genomes, went into each replicate PCR. Purified libraries were quantified with a Qubit 3.0 fluorometer, sized on a Bioanalyzer 2100, and re-quantified with the KAPA Library Quantification kit. Every immunoSEQ 96-well plate was sequenced on a dedicated single-read 150-cycle Illumina NextSeq 550 flow cell. In the source study's methods: The immunoSEQ output contained only junctional sequences without quality scores, so filtering could not match that applied to full-length reads. To assign V/J genes and CDR3, sequences were annotated using PyIR, a Python wrapper for IgBLAST v1.9, with IMGT germline references. Any read was removed if the V/J assignment was weak (E-value above 1e-6), the CDR3 was missing, or the read contained stop codons, out-of-frame junctions, or ambiguous translated residues. V3J clonotypes were defined as sequences sharing an identical inferred V gene, J gene, and CDR3 amino acid sequence. To compute the percentage overlap between repertoires, the number of shared unique clonotypes was divided by the size of the smaller repertoire. Repertoire richness was assessed with RTK rarefaction, the Chao1 estimator, and Recon v2.1 estimates of unobserved clonotypes. OLGA was used to compute generation probabilities for all TCRbeta clonotypes that the gDNA method yielded from a few donors. The immuneACCESS repertoire file appears here via TCRdb, limited to in-frame rearrangements. These files lack a portion of the clones; in checked studies, under half of the deficit traces to unresolved V genes, and the cause of the others is not known. V, J and clone size were drawn from that table, and D and trimming were deduced from the DNA. For this sample the table gives about 2 million clones, of which over 85% were detected only once. Of the sample, about 1.1% is held by the ten largest clones.

CD8 naive samples were obtained by positive selection for CCR7 among CD45RO-negative cells, yielding a CD45RA+CCR7+ population from which TemRA cells were excluded. Healthy HIV-negative adults with no recently reported acute infections or vaccinations were included as donors. Every donor was a Caucasian adult residing in Nashville, Tennessee, USA. After blood collection by leukapheresis, PBMCs were isolated using Ficoll-Histopaque density gradient centrifugation and then cryopreserved in the vapor phase of liquid nitrogen. Analytical flow cytometry was used to check the purity and quantity of each magnetically sorted T cell population. From each sorted fraction, genomic DNA was isolated and quantified by UV absorbance on a Nanodrop 2000c.

The sample taken for sequencing was naive CD8+ T cells sorted from blood. The cell subset or site label, as the study defines it: CD45RA+CCR7+. This TCR was sampled from a man aged 18-30 years in good health. The V and J genes are TRBV29-1 and TRBJ2-1; TRBD2 agrees with 9 junctional bases. The CDR3 region has the sequence CSVVGGRGDEQFF. The bases read TGCAGCGTTGTGGGCGGGAGGGGAGATGAGCAGTTCTTC.